This TCR beta chain comes out of a study of post-analysis software for immune sequencing data. This clonotype was observed a few times. Its antigen remains unknown. Prepared libraries of TCR beta cDNA carried unique molecular identifiers. There were roughly 0.95 to 10 million T cells, and 400,000 to 650,000 cDNA molecules came from them. TCRdb redid the calling of the PCR reads with MiXCR, one entry per CDR3 protein. The sample lists 350,000 to 500,000 distinct CDR3 sequences, over 30% seen once, with 7.6% in the top ten. In germline, CDR1 is MDHEN, CDR2 SYDVKM. The length of the CDR3 is 13 residues. The ends were cut back, 4 bases at V and 4 bases at J, with 10 bases in the middle. Study-wide findings and caveats: Controls showed lower frequencies than patients for five TRBV segments, and TRBV5-6, TRBV5-1 and TRBV20-1 were among these. Controls significantly exceeded multiple sclerosis patients in normalized Chao1 diversity. Batch-matched samples strongly co-clustered by F measure.

The chain couples TRBV28 to TRBJ1-2; D might be TRBD1 (5 bases). Sequenced: blood. This receptor was obtained from a girl aged 2-9 years with multiple sclerosis. CDR3 DNA sequence: TGTGCCAGCAGTTATACGGGACTCTATGGCTACACCTTC. Its protein product is CASSYTGLYGYTF.